Given below is one TCR beta chain in context. Its antigen remains unidentified. One base away there is no much larger clone; base qualities are not given. Read against the paper, the sample's time point label means: week 35, safety follow-up. Every vaccine dose consisted of 300 ug of a 20-mer mutant IDH1 peptide in Montanide, administered subcutaneously together with topical imiquimod. Patients were given eight vaccinations, in weeks 1, 3, 5, 7, 11, 15, 19 and 23, which matched visits V03 through V10. All donors had newly diagnosed IDH1-mutant astrocytomas of WHO grade 3 or 4 that showed loss of nuclear ATRX. The samples were drawn from NOA16, a multicentre, single-arm, open-label phase I trial in Germany that tested a mutant IDH1 peptide vaccine in humans for the first time. Genomic DNA for TCRB sequencing was isolated from EDTA blood with the DNeasy Blood and Tissue Kit. CDR1 is given as ENHRY and CDR2 as SYGVKD, both from the germline V gene. V is trimmed back by 6 bases and J by 2 bases, and the junction contains 5 bases that no gene match accounts for. The CDR3 has 14 amino acids, counting the end cysteine and phenylalanine. Only CDR3 DNA remains: 42 bases, in frame from the first base.

This entry belongs to a study of a mutant IDH1 vaccine in newly diagnosed glioma (dated by TCRdb to about 2021). Turning to the overall study: In the chemotherapy-containing groups, vaccination started alongside temozolomide cycles, whereas in patients who had radiotherapy alone it started 4-6 weeks after radiotherapy. Of the 30 to 35 patients who were treated, about 62% were male and approximately 40% were female, and the mean age was around 40 years. Prior to enrollment, standard therapy consisting of radiotherapy alone, temozolomide alone, or radiochemotherapy with temozolomide had been administered to patients, with the combination being received by most patients. Visit V12 was the week-35 safety follow-up and visit V13 was the week-47 end of study. Six visits were used for peripheral blood collection: V03 (baseline), V05, V07, V10, V12 and V13. Longitudinal TCRB deep sequencing was done for 25 to 30 treated patients, wherever samples were available for exploratory analyses. General conclusions and limits of the study: Across multiple MHC alleles, vaccine-induced immune responses were seen in around 94% of patients. Availability determined which PBMC samples were chosen for TCRB deep sequencing. Pseudoprogression appeared unrelated to alterations in the top peripheral T cell clonotypes detected by TCRB sequencing. It was noted by the authors that analyses of patient blood samples could not be reproduced owing to sample limitations.

The method was the immunoSEQ multiplex PCR assay. Rearranged TCR beta chain sequences were amplified with the hsTCRB Kit following the manufacturer's protocol. TCRB libraries were sequenced on an Illumina MiSeq. On the authors' methods: Demultiplexing, trimming and gene mapping were performed with the kit vendor's proprietary platform. This is the immuneACCESS table as TCRdb keeps it, with only in-frame sequences that have V and J called. A part of the clones is gone; compared with another copy, unresolved V genes explain less than half, and the rest is unexplained. Clone size and V and J calls were adopted from that table, with D and trimming inferred from the DNA. Here the sample has tens of thousands of clones; over 60% occur a single time. 9.5% to 15% of the sample rests with the top ten.

Here the chain combines TRBV10-3 and TRBJ2-7; the central 9 bases match TRBD1. Sequencing used PBMCs, obtained from a glioma patient whose treatment included an IDH1 peptide vaccine. The clonotype was recovered from a man aged 40-49 years with glioma. The nucleotide sequence reads TGTGCCATCAGACAGACAGGGGGGGCCTACGAGCAGTACTTC. Its protein is CAIRQTGGAYEQYF.